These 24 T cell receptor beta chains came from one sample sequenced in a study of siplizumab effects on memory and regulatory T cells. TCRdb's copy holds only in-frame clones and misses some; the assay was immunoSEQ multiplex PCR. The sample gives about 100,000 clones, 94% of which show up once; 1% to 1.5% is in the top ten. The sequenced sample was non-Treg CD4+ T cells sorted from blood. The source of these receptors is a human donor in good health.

Here the CDR3 reads CASSLEAKGTDTQYF. The CDR3, as DNA: TGCGCCAGCAGCTTGGAGGCAAAGGGCACAGATACGCAGTATTTT. The V call is TRBV5-1, the J call TRBJ2-3, with D unresolved. Trimming removed 0 bases from V and 1 base from J, with 9 bases in between. CDR1 and CDR2 from the germline V gene are SGHRS and YFSETQ. The CDR3 covers 15 residues.

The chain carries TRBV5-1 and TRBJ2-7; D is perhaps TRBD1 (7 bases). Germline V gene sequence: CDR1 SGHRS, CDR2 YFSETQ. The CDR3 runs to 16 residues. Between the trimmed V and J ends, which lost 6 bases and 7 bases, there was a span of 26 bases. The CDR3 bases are TGCGCCAGCACCGACGGAGGGGGCGTGCAGGTATGGGAGCAGTACTTC. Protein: CASTDGGGVQVWEQYF.

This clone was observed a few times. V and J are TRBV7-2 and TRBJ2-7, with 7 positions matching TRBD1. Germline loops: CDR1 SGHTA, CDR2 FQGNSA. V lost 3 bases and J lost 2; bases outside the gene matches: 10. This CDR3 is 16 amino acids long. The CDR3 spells CASSFPPRGQTYEQYF. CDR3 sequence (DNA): TGTGCCAGCAGCTTCCCACCCCGGGGACAGACCTACGAGCAGTACTTC.

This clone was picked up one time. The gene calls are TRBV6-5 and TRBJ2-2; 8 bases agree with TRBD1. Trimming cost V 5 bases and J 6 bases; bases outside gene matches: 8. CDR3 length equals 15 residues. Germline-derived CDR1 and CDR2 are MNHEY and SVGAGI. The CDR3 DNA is TGTGCCAGCAGTCGCATGGACAGGGCTGCCGGGGAGCTGTTTTTT. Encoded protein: CASSRMDRAAGELFF.

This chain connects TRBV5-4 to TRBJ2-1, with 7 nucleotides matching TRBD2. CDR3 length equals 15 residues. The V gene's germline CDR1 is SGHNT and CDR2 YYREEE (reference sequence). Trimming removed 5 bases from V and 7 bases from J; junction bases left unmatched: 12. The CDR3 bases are TGTGCCAGCAGTCTCCCAGGCGGTAGCGGGAATGAGCAGTTCTTC. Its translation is CASSLPGGSGNEQFF.

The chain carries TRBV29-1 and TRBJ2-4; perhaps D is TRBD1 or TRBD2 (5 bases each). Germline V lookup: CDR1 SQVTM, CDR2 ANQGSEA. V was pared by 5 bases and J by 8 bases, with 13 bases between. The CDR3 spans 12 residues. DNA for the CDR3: TGCAGCGTTACTCCGGGACCTGACATTCAGTACTTC. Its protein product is CSVTPGPDIQYF.

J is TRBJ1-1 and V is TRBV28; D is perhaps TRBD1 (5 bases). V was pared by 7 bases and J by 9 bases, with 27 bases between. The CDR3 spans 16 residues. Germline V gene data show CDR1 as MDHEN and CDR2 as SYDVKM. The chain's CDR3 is CASTGNEASNRAQAFF. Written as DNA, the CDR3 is TGTGCCAGCACAGGGAACGAGGCCTCAAACAGAGCTCAAGCTTTCTTT.

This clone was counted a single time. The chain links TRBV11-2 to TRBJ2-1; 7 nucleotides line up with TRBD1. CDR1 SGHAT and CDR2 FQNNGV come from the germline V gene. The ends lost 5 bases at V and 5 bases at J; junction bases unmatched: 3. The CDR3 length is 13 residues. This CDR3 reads CASSMDRNNEQFF. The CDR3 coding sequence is TGTGCCAGCAGCATGGACAGGAACAATGAGCAGTTCTTC.

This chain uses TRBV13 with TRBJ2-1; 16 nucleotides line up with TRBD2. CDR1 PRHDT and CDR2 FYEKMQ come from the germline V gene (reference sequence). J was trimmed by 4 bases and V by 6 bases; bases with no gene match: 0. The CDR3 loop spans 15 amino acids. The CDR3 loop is CASRGLAGGYNEQFF. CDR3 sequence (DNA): TGTGCCAGCAGGGGACTAGCGGGAGGGTACAATGAGCAGTTCTTC.

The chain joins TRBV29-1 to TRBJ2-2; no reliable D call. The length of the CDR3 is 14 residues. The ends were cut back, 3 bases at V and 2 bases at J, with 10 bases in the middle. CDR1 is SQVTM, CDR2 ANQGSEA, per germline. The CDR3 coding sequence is TGCAGCGTTGATGTAGGTCAAAACACCGGGGAGCTGTTTTTT. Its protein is CSVDVGQNTGELFF.

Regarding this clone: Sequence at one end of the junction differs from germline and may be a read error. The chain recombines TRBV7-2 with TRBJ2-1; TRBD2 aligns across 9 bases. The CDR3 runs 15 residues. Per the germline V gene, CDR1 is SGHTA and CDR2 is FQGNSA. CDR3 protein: CASTLSVSGSGEQFF. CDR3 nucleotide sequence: TGTGCCAGCACCTTATCGGTTAGCGGGAGTGGTGAGCAGTTCTTC.

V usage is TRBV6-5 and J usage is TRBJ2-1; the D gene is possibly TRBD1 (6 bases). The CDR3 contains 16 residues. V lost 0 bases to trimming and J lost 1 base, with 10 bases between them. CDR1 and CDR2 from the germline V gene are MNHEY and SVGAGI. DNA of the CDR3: TGTGCCAGCAGTTACTCGAAGACAGGTTCCTACAATGAGCAGTTCTTC. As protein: CASSYSKTGSYNEQFF.

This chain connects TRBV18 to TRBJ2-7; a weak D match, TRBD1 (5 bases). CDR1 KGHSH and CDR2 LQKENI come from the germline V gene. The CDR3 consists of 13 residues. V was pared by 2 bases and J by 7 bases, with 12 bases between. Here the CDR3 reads CASSPGATREQYF. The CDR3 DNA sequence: TGTGCCAGCTCACCAGGGGCAACCCGGGAGCAGTACTTC.

CDR3 loop: CASSSWEGEKLFF. The CDR3 DNA follows: TGTGCCAGCAGCTCGTGGGAAGGAGAAAAACTGTTTTTT. The chain has TRBV7-2 and TRBJ1-4; the D is unclear. Germline V gene sequence: CDR1 SGHTA, CDR2 FQGNSA. The CDR3 consists of 13 residues. The V end lost 4 bases, the J end lost 8 bases, and 11 bases lay between the germline ends.

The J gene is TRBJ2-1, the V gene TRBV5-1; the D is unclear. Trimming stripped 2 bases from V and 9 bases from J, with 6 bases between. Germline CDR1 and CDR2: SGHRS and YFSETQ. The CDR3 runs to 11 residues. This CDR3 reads CASSFQGEQFF. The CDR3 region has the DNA TGCGCCAGCAGCTTCCAAGGTGAGCAGTTCTTC. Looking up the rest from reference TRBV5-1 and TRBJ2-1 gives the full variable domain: KAGVTQTPRYLIKTRGQQVTLSCSPISGHRSVSWYQQTPGQGLQFLFEYFSETQRNKGNFPGRFSGRQFSNSRSEMNVSTLELGDSALYLCASSFQGEQFFGPGTRLTVL.

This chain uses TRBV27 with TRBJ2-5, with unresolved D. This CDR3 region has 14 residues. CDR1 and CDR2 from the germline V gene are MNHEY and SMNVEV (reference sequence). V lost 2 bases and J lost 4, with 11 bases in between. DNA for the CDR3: TGTGCCAGCAGTTTAAACCCCCCTCCAGAGACCCAGTACTTC. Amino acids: CASSLNPPPETQYF.

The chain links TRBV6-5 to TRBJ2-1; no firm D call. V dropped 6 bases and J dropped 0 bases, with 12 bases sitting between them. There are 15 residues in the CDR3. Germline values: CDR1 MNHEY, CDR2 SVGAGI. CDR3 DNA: TGTGCCAGCAGAAAACGGAGTAGCTCCTACAATGAGCAGTTCTTC. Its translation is CASRKRSSSYNEQFF.

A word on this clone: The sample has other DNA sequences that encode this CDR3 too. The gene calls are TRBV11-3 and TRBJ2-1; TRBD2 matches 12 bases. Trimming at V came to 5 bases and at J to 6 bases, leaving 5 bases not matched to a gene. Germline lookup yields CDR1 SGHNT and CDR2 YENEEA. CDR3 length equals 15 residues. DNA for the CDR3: TGTGCCAGCAGCCTCCTAGCGGGAGGGTCCAATGAGCAGTTCTTC. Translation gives CASSLLAGGSNEQFF.

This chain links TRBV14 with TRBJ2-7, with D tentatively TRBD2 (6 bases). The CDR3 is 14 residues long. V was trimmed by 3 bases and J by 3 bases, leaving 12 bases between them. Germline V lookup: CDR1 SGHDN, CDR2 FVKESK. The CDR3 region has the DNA TGTGCCAGCAGCCAGACCGGGACTCACTACGAGCAGTACTTC. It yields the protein CASSQTGTHYEQYF.

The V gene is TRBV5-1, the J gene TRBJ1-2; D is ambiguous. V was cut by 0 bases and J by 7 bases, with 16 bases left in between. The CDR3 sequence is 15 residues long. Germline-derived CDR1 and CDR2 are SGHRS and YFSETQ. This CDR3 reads CASSLDGGFSSGYTF. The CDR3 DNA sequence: TGCGCCAGCAGCTTGGACGGAGGATTTAGTTCTGGCTACACCTTC.

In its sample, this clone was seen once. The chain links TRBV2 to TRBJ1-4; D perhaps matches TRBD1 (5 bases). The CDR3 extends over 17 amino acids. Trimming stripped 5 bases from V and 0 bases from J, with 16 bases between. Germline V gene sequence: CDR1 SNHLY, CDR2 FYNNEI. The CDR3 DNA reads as TGTGCCAGCAGTAAGAGCCGGGGCGACGCAACTAATGAAAAACTGTTTTTT. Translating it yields CASSKSRGDATNEKLFF.

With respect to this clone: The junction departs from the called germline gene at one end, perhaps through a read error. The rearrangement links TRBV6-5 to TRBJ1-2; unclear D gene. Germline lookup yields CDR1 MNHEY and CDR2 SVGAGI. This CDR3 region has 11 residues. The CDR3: CASSEEWAGSF. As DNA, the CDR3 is TGTGCCAGCAGTGAAGAATGGGCTGGGAGCTTC.

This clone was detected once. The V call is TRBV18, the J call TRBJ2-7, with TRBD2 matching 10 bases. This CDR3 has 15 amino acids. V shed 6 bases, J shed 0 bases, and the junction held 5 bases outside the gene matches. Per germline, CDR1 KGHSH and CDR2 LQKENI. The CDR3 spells CASSPTSGASYEQYF. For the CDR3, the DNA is TGTGCCAGCTCTCCCACTAGCGGGGCCTCCTACGAGCAGTACTTC.

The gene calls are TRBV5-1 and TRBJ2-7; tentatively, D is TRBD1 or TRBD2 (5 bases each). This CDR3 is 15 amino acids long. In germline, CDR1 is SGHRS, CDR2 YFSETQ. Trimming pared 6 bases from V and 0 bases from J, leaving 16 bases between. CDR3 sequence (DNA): TGCGCCAGCACCACTTCCGGGACGAGCTCCTACGAGCAGTACTTC. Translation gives CASTTSGTSSYEQYF.